This T cell receptor (beta chain) appears in the sequencing data of a study of T cell repertoires in cytomegalovirus infection. Study details: Evidence of both CMV infection and a matching HLA type came from public TCR beta signatures. Study results and caveats: Clonotype analysis showed dominance of the ex vivo response by HLA-C-restricted CMV-specific TCR beta clonotypes.

Germline CDR1 and CDR2: SGHDN and FVKESK. The CDR3 is 13 amino acids. V lost 8 bases, J lost 7 bases, and 15 bases lay in between. Each CDR3 protein is one row after TCRdb ran MiXCR on the reads. The sample gives hundreds of thousands of distinct CDR3 sequences, 24% of which show up once; 8% is in the top ten. Details on this clonotype: The antigen is undetermined.

The source of this sequence is a human donor in good health (CMV status not recorded). Some clones in this sample may be carry-over from other donors' samples. What was sequenced was CD8+ T cells from PBMCs. This sequence joins TRBV14 and TRBJ2-1, with D maybe TRBD1 (6 bases). The CDR3 sequence: CASEGHRRNEQFF. The CDR3 bases are TGTGCCAGCGAGGGACACCGCCGGAATGAGCAGTTCTTC. Looking up the rest from reference TRBV14 and TRBJ2-1 gives the full variable domain: EAGVTQFPSHSVIEKGQTVTLRCDPISGHDNLYWYRRVMGKEIKFLLHFVKESKQDESGMPNNRFLAERTGGTYSTLKVQPAELEDSGVYFCASEGHRRNEQFFGPGTRLTVL.